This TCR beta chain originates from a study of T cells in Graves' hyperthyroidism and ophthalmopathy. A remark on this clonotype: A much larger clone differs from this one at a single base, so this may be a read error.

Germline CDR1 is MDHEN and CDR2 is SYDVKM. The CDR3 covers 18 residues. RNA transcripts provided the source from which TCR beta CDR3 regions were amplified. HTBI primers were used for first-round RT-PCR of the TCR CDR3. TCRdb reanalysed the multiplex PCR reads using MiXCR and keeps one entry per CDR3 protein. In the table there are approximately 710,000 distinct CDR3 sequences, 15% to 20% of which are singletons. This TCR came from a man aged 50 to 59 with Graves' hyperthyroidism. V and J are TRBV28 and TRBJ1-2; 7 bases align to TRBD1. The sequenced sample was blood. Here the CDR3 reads CASSAPPGQTRWNYAYTF. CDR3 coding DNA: TGTGCCAGCAGTGCCCCGCCGGGACAGACCCGTTGGAACTATGCCTACACCTTC.